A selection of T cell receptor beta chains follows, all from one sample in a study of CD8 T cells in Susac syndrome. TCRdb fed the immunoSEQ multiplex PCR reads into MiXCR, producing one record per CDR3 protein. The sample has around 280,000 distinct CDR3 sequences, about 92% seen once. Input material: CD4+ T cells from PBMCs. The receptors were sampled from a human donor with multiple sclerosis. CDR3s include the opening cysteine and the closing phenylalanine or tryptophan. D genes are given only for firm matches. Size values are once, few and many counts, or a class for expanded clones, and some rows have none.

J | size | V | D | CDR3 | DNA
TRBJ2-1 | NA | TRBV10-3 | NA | CAISEEGMVSFF | TGTGCCATCAGTGAAGAAGGGATGGTTTCGTTCTTC
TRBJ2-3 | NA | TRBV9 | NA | CASSVLSDSTDTQYF | TGTGCCAGCAGCGTACTTAGCGATAGCACAGATACGCAGTATTTT
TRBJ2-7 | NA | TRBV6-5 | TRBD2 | CASLGAGGPPYEQYF | TGTGCCAGCCTCGGGGCGGGAGGACCTCCCTACGAGCAGTACTTC
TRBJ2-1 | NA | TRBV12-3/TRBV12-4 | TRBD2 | CASSQSRGGLNEQFF | TGTGCCAGCAGTCAGAGCCGGGGGGGGCTGAATGAGCAGTTCTTC
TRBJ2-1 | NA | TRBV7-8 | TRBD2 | CASSSPGLQGRDYNEQFF | TGTGCCAGCAGCTCCCCGGGACTCCAAGGGAGGGACTACAATGAGCAGTTCTTC
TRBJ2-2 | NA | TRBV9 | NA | CASSVRGGTGELFF | TGTGCCAGCAGCGTGAGAGGGGGAACCGGGGAGCTGTTTTTT
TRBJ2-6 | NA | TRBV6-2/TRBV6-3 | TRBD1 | CASSYHRQGSGANVLTF | TGTGCCAGCAGTTACCACCGACAGGGGTCTGGGGCCAACGTCCTGACTTTC
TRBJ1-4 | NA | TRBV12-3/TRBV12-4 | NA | CASSLQDSNEKLFF | TGTGCCAGCAGCCTTCAGGACTCTAATGAAAAACTGTTTTTT
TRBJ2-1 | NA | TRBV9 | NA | CASSVGAQSWGYNEQFF | TGTGCCAGCAGCGTAGGTGCCCAATCCTGGGGTTACAATGAGCAGTTCTTC
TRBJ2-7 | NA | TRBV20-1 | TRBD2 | CSAYDPTLAGARSYEQYF | TGCAGTGCTTACGATCCTACCCTAGCGGGCGCCCGATCCTACGAGCAGTACTTC
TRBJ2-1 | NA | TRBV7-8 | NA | CASSYRGSLEQFF | TGTGCCAGCAGCTATAGGGGTAGCTTGGAGCAGTTCTTC
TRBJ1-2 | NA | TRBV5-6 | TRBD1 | CASSQWDRRYYGYTF | TGTGCCAGCAGCCAATGGGACAGGCGGTACTATGGCTACACCTTC
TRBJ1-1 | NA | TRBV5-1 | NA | CASSTGQSNTEAFF | TGCGCCAGCAGCACAGGACAGTCGAACACTGAAGCTTTCTTT
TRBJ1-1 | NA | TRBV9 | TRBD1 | CASSAGDSSGNTEAFF | TGTGCCAGCAGCGCAGGGGACAGTAGTGGGAACACTGAAGCTTTCTTT
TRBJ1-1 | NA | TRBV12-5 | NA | CASGLGGPNTEAFF | TGTGCTAGTGGTTTGGGGGGCCCGAACACTGAAGCTTTCTTT
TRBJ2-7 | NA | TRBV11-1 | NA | CASSPIRTDNYEQYF | TGTGCCAGCAGCCCCATCAGGACAGACAACTACGAGCAGTACTTC
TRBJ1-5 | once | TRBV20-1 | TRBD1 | CSARAIGGYSNQPQHF | TGCAGTGCTAGAGCTATAGGGGGCTATAGCAATCAGCCCCAGCATTTT
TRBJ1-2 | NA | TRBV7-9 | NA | CASSQMGTATNYGYTF | TGTGCCAGCAGCCAAATGGGAACTGCTACTAACTATGGCTACACCTTC
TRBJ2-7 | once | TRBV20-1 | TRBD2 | CSARDRTSGRNEQYF | TGCAGTGCTAGAGATCGGACTAGCGGGAGAAACGAGCAGTACTTC
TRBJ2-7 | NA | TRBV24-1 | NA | CATSSATGPYEQYF | TGTGCCACCAGCTCCGCTACAGGGCCCTACGAGCAGTACTTC
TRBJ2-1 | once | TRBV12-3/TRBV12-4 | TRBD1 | CASGRDRGNNEQFF | TGTGCCAGCGGGCGGGACAGGGGCAACAATGAGCAGTTCTTC
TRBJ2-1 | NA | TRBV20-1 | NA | CSAREGTLLRGQFF | TGCAGTGCTAGAGAAGGGACCTTGCTGCGAGGGCAGTTCTTC
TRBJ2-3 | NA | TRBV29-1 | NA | CSVVSINTQYF | TGCAGCGTTGTATCAATTAATACGCAGTATTTT
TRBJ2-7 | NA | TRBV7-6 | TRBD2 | CASSFGAPGLAGAGQYF | TGTGCCAGCAGCTTTGGTGCCCCGGGACTAGCGGGAGCAGGGCAGTACTTC
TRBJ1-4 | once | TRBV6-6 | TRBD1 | CASSRAQGFWEKLFF | TGTGCCAGCAGTCGAGCACAGGGGTTTTGGGAAAAACTGTTTTTT
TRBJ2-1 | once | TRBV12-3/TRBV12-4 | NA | CASSRQGNGQFF | TGTGCCAGCAGTCGTCAGGGTAATGGGCAGTTCTTC
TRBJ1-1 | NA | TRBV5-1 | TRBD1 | CASSFSFFDRGNTEAFF | TGCGCCAGCAGCTTTTCCTTCTTCGACAGGGGGAACACTGAAGCTTTCTTT
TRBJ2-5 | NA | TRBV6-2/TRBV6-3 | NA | CASSRPTGIYETQYF | TGTGCCAGCAGTCGCCCCACAGGGATTTACGAGACCCAGTACTTC
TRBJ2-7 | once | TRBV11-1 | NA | CASSDEPPGHEQYF | TGTGCCAGCAGCGACGAACCACCGGGGCACGAGCAGTACTTC
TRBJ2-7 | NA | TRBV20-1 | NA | CSAGIFGELYEQYF | TGCAGTGCTGGAATATTCGGGGAACTCTACGAGCAGTACTTC
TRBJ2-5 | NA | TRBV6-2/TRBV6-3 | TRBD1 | CASTQLGQGVETQYF | TGTGCCAGCACCCAATTGGGACAGGGAGTGGAGACCCAGTACTTC
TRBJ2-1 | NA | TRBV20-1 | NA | CSALPPYHNEQFF | TGCAGTGCTCTCCCCCCCTATCATAATGAGCAGTTCTTC
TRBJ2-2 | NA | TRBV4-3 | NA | CASSQGAQPGELFF | TGCGCCAGCAGCCAAGGAGCCCAGCCCGGGGAGCTGTTTTTT
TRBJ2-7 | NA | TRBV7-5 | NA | CISVPEPLNAHTYEQYF | NA
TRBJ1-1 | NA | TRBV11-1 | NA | CASSHTHLVEAFF | TGTGCCAGCAGCCATACACATCTAGTTGAAGCTTTCTTT
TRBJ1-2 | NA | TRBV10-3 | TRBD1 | CAIRTDRGDYGYTF | TGTGCCATCAGGACGGACAGGGGGGACTATGGCTACACCTTC
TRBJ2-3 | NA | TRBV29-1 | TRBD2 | CSVLPLAGGTDTQYF | TGCAGCGTCCTCCCTCTAGCGGGGGGCACAGATACGCAGTATTTT
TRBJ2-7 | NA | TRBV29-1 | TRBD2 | CSVGGKTSGSSYEQYF | TGCAGCGTTGGGGGAAAGACTAGCGGGAGCTCCTACGAGCAGTACTTC
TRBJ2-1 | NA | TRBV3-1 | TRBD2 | CASSRAGGPGNEQFF | TGTGCCAGCAGCCGAGCGGGAGGTCCGGGCAATGAGCAGTTCTTC
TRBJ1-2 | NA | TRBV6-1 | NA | CASSEEWRLANYGYTF | TGTGCCAGCAGTGAAGAATGGCGGTTGGCTAACTATGGCTACACCTTC
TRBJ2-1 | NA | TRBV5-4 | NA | CASSFRTAQFF | TGTGCCAGCAGCTTTCGGACAGCCCAGTTCTTC
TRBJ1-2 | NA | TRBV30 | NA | CAWSGVGGPNILGGYTF | TGTGCCTGGAGTGGGGTGGGTGGACCGAACATACTGGGGGGCTACACCTTC
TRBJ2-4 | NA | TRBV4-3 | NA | CASSRDWTVGSAKNIQYF | TGCGCCAGCAGCCGAGATTGGACAGTTGGGTCGGCCAAAAACATTCAGTACTTC
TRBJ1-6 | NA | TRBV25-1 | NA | CASGTGFGWDSPLHF | TGTGCCAGCGGTACAGGGTTCGGGTGGGATTCACCCCTCCACTTT
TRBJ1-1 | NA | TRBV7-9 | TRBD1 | CASSPTGQANTEAFF | TGTGCCAGCAGCCCAACTGGACAGGCCAACACTGAAGCTTTCTTT
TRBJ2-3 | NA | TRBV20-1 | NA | CSAPKGGTDTQYF | TGCAGTGCTCCCAAGGGAGGAACGGATACGCAGTATTTT
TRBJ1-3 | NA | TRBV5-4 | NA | CASSLARSSGNTIYF | TGTGCCAGCAGCTTGGCCAGGAGCTCTGGAAACACCATATATTTT
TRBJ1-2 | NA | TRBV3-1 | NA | CASSQVGQVYGYTF | TGTGCCAGCAGCCAAGTAGGCCAGGTCTATGGCTACACCTTC
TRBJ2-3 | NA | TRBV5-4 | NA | CASSLGQVTIEDTQYF | TGTGCCAGCAGCTTGGGACAGGTCACAATTGAAGATACGCAGTATTTT
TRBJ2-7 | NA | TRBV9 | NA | CASSVDGRSYEQYF | TGTGCCAGCAGCGTAGATGGGCGGTCCTACGAGCAGTACTTC
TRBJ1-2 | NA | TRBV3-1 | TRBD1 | CASSRRDRGYGYTF | TGTGCCAGCAGCCGGAGGGACAGGGGTTATGGCTACACCTTC
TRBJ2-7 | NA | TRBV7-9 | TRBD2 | CASSLERRGASYEQYF | TGTGCCAGCAGCTTAGAACGGCGGGGGGCCTCCTACGAGCAGTACTTC
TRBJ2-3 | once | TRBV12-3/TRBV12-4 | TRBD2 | CASSSGYLAGGRTDTQYF | TGTGCCAGCAGTTCCGGATACCTAGCGGGGGGGCGCACAGATACGCAGTATTTT
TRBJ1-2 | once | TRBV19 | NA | CASSIRSHGYTF | TGTGCCAGTAGTATCAGGAGCCATGGCTACACCTTC
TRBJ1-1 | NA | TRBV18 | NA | CASSPNVGRNTEAFF | TGTGCCAGCTCACCTAATGTGGGAAGGAACACTGAAGCTTTCTTT
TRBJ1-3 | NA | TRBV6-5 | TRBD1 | CASSPDRGGNTIYF | TGTGCCAGCAGTCCAGACAGGGGTGGAAACACCATATATTTT
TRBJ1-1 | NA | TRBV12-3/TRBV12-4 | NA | CASSPTGKTEAFF | TGTGCCAGCAGTCCCACAGGGAAGACTGAAGCTTTCTTT
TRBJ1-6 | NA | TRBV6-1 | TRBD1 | CASSAGQGNSPLHF | TGTGCCAGCAGTGCGGGACAGGGGAATTCACCCCTCCACTTT
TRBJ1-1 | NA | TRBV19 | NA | CASSETGPLNTEAFF | TGTGCCAGTAGTGAGACAGGCCCCCTGAACACTGAAGCTTTCTTT